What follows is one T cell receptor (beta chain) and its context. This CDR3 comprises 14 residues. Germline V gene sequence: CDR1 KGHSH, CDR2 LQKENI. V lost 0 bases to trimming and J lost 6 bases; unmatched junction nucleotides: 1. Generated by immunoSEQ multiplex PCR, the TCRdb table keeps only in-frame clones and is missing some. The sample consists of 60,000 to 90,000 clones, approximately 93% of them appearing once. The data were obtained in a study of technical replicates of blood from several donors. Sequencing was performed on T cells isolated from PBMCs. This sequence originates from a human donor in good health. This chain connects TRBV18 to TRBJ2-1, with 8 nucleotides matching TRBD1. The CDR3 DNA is TGTGCCAGCTCACCACCGGACAGGGTCAATGAGCAGTTCTTC. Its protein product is CASSPPDRVNEQFF.